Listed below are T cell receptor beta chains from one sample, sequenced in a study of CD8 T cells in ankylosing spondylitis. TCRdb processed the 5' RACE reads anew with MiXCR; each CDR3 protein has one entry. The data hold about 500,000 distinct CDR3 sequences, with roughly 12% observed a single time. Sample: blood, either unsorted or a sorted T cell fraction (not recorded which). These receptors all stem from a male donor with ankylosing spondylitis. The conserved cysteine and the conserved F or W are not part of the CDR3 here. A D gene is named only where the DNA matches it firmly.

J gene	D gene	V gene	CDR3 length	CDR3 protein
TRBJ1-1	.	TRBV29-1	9	SVMPNTEAF
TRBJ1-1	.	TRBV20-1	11	SAPLGGRAEAF
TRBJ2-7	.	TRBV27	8	ASSFTEQY
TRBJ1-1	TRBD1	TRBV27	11	ASSPGTGERAF
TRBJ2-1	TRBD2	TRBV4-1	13	ASSQGGGRAWEQF
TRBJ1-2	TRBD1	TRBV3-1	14	ASSQGTGGSNYGYT
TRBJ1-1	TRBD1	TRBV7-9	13	ASSRPTGANTEAF
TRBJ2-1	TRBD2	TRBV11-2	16	ASSLEVWGTSGPNEQF
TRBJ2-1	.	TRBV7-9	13	ASSSTLSSYNEQF
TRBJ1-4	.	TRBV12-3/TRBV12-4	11	ASSLRQPEKLF
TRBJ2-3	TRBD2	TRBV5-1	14	ASSPGLAGFSDTQY
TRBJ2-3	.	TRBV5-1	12	ASSFGQSMDTQY
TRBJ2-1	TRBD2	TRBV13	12	ASSFAAGDNEQF
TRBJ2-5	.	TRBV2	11	ASSGQKQETQY
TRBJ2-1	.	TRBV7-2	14	ASSLAMGAVHNEQF
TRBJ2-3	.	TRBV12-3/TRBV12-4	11	ASSARDTDTQY
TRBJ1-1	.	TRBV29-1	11	SVSGALNTEAF
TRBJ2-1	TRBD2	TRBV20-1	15	SAHPPPPGGSYNEQF
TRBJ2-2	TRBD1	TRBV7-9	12	ASSRRTGSGELF
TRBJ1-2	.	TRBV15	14	ATSRGGSGLANGYT
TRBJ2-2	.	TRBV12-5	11	ASGQGFTGELF
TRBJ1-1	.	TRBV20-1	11	SVRGWRYTEAF
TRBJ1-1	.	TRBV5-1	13	ASSLMGSRDTEAF
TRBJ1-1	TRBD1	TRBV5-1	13	ASSPRTGGEAEAF
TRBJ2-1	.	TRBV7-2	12	ASSFYGTYNEQF